Below, 19 T cell receptor beta chains from the same sample are listed, as sequenced in a study of cytomegalovirus exposure and HLA in healthy donors. PCR was performed using 60 Vbeta and 13 Jbeta primers. Measured with immunoSEQ multiplex PCR; TCRdb has only the in-frame clones, and not every one. The table has 110,000 or so clones, about four fifths seen once. The sequenced material came from PBMCs. The receptors were gathered from a man aged 40-50 years in good health and CMV-seronegative.

This sequence joins TRBV14 and TRBJ2-7, with 9 nucleotides matching TRBD1. V lost 4 bases and J lost 3; bases outside the gene matches: 1. The germline V gene has CDR1 SGHDN and CDR2 FVKESK. The CDR3 consists of 13 residues. CDR3 protein: CASSRTGDYEQYF. The CDR3 bases are TGTGCCAGCAGCCGGACAGGGGACTACGAGCAGTACTTC.

The V gene is TRBV4-1, the J gene TRBJ1-1; no reliable D call. This CDR3 is built from 13 residues. CDR1 and CDR2 from the germline V gene are MGHRA and YSYEKL. V was trimmed by 1 base and J by 9 bases, leaving 12 bases between them. CDR3 loop: CASSQAMLLQAFF. The CDR3 region has the DNA TGCGCCAGCAGCCAAGCCATGTTACTGCAAGCTTTCTTT.

The chain joins TRBV9 to TRBJ2-2; 7 bases are shared with TRBD1. J was trimmed by 1 base and V by 5 bases; bases with no gene match: 5. The CDR3 totals 15 residues. The germline CDR1 and CDR2 sequences are SGDLS and YYNGEE. The CDR3: CASSPGTVNTGELFF. The CDR3 DNA reads TGTGCCAGCAGTCCTGGGACAGTGAACACCGGGGAGCTGTTTTTT.

This chain uses TRBV27 with TRBJ1-2, with TRBD1 identical over 9 bases. Losses at the gene ends were 5 bases for V and 7 bases for J; bases not matched to a gene: 17. Germline V CDR1 and CDR2: MNHEY, SMNVEV (reference sequence). The CDR3 covers 17 residues. The CDR3 loop is CASSNELGGDRERGYTF. As DNA, the CDR3 is TGTGCCAGCAGTAACGAACTCGGAGGGGACAGGGAACGTGGCTACACCTTC.

This rearrangement joins TRBV18 to TRBJ1-1, with D unclear. Trimming took off 2 bases at V and 0 bases at J, with 7 bases between the two ends. The length of the CDR3 is 14 residues. Germline loops: CDR1 KGHSH, CDR2 LQKENI. The CDR3 reads CASSPKAMNTEAFF. CDR3 nucleotides: TGTGCCAGCTCACCAAAAGCTATGAACACTGAAGCTTTCTTT.

The chain is built from TRBV6-1 and TRBJ2-7; 8 bases are a match to TRBD2. This CDR3 is 15 amino acids long. Germline V gene lookup returns CDR1 MNHNS and CDR2 SASEGT. V was pared by 2 bases and J by 2 bases, with 5 bases of the junction left unmatched. The chain's CDR3 is CASSETSGSPYEQYF. In DNA, the CDR3 is TGTGCCAGCAGTGAAACGAGCGGGAGCCCCTACGAGCAGTACTTC.

This sequence joins TRBV5-1 and TRBJ1-1; 7 bases are a match to TRBD1. Germline CDR1 SGHRS, CDR2 YFSETQ. Trimming cost V 4 bases and J 0 bases; bases outside gene matches: 6. The CDR3 sequence is 15 residues long. The CDR3 bases are TGCGCCAGCAGCGTACAGGGGTTAATGAACACTGAAGCTTTCTTT. It codes for CASSVQGLMNTEAFF.

This chain joins TRBV4-1 and TRBJ2-7; tentatively, D is TRBD2 (5 bases). Germline CDR1 reads MGHRA; CDR2 reads YSYEKL. The length of the CDR3 is 15 residues. Trimming took 0 bases from V and 2 from J, leaving 11 bases between them. The DNA of the CDR3 is TGCGCCAGCAGCCAAGATCACGGAGGACCCTACGAGCAGTACTTC. Encoded protein: CASSQDHGGPYEQYF.

The genes are TRBV19 and TRBJ2-1, with 7 bases identical to TRBD1. V trimming: 6 bases; J trimming: 4 bases; junction bases outside the gene matches: 6. CDR3 length: 14 amino acids. Germline V gives CDR1 LNHDA, CDR2 SQIVND (reference sequence). In DNA, the CDR3 is TGTGCCAGTAGCCCACAGGGGCTGTACAATGAGCAGTTCTTC. Translated: CASSPQGLYNEQFF. Full variable domain (remainder filled in from reference TRBV19 and TRBJ2-1): DGGITQSPKYLFRKEGQNVTLSCEQNLNHDAMYWYRQDPGQGLRLIYYSQIVNDFQKGDIAEGYSVSREKKESFPLTVTSAQKNPTAFYLCASSPQGLYNEQFFGPGTRLTVL.

V is TRBV7-9 and J is TRBJ2-7; D is undetermined. Trimming took off 1 base at V and 2 bases at J, with 12 bases between the two ends. Germline CDR1 is SEHNR and CDR2 is FQNEAQ (reference sequence). CDR3 size: 15 residues. The CDR3 spells CASSLESGPAYEQYF. CDR3 DNA sequence: TGTGCCAGCAGCTTAGAATCAGGTCCAGCCTACGAGCAGTACTTC.

The gene calls are TRBV11-2 and TRBJ2-2, with 11 bases matching TRBD1. Trimming took 5 bases from V and 3 from J; bases not matched to a gene: 5. Per the germline V gene, CDR1 is SGHAT and CDR2 is FQNNGV. This CDR3 region has 16 residues. CDR3 coding DNA: TGTGCCAGCAGCATCCCGGGACAGGGGGACACCGGGGAGCTGTTTTTT. Translation: CASSIPGQGDTGELFF.

On this clone itself: Additional DNA sequences in this sample encode the identical CDR3. The chain employs TRBV11-2 and TRBJ1-4; TRBD1 aligns across 8 bases. V was clipped by 2 bases and J by 7 bases; unmatched bases: 3. The length of the CDR3 is 14 residues. CDR1 SGHAT and CDR2 FQNNGV come from the germline V gene. The CDR3 sequence is CASSLQGAREKLFF. The CDR3 coding sequence is TGTGCCAGCAGCTTACAGGGGGCGCGTGAAAAACTGTTTTTT.

This clone came up a few times. The chain uses TRBV29-1 and TRBJ2-7; D remains ambiguous. The CDR3 is 11 amino acids. V lost 4 bases to trimming and J lost 3 bases, with 7 bases between them. Germline loops: CDR1 SQVTM, CDR2 ANQGSEA. The CDR3 coding sequence is TGCAGCGTTGGCCAGGACTACGAGCAGTACTTC. The encoded protein is CSVGQDYEQYF.

This chain connects TRBV2 to TRBJ2-7; possible D gene TRBD1, 5 bases. This CDR3 spans 13 amino acids. V was cut by 7 bases and J by 2 bases, with 12 bases left in between. The V gene's germline CDR1 is SNHLY and CDR2 FYNNEI. The CDR3 region has the DNA TGTGCCAGCACCTGGGAAGGGGCCTACGAGCAGTACTTC. Translation: CASTWEGAYEQYF. The full variable domain, rest sourced from reference TRBV2 and TRBJ2-7, is EPEVTQTPSHQVTQMGQEVILRCVPISNHLYFYWYRQILGQKVEFLVSFYNNEISEKSEIFDDQFSVERPDGSNFTLKIRSTKLEDSAMYFCASTWEGAYEQYFGPGTRLTVT.

This clone has only one observation. The CDR3 nucleotides read TGTGCCAGCAGCTTACGGGGAACTAATGAAAAACTGTTTTTT. Protein sequence: CASSLRGTNEKLFF. The rearrangement links TRBV7-9 to TRBJ1-4; D is unresolved. Germline CDR1 is SEHNR and CDR2 is FQNEAQ (reference sequence). The ends were cut back, 2 bases at V and 1 base at J, with 5 bases in the middle. The length of the CDR3 is 14 residues. Using reference TRBV7-9 and TRBJ1-4 for the parts outside the CDR3, the full variable domain is DTGVSQNPRHKITKRGQNVTFRCDPISEHNRLYWYRQTLGQGPEFLTYFQNEAQLEKSRLLSDRFSAERPKGSFSTLEIQRTEQGDSAMYLCASSLRGTNEKLFFGSGTQLSVL.

V and J are TRBV18 and TRBJ2-3, with D tentatively TRBD2 (6 bases). This CDR3 has 14 residues. Trimming shortened V by 6 bases and J by 2 bases, and 12 bases separated the two germline ends. Per germline, CDR1 KGHSH and CDR2 LQKENI. CDR3 sequence (DNA): TGTGCCAGCTCCCGGGAGTCTCTCACAGATACGCAGTATTTT. This translates into CASSRESLTDTQYF. Full variable domain (outside the CDR3, taken from reference TRBV18 and TRBJ2-3): NAGVMQNPRHLVRRRGQEARLRCSPMKGHSHVYWYRQLPEEGLKFMVYLQKENIIDESGMPKERFSAEFPKEGPSILRIQQVVRGDSAAYFCASSRESLTDTQYFGPGTRLTVL.

This sequence joins TRBV4-3 and TRBJ1-5, with D possibly TRBD1 on 5 matching bases. The CDR3 consists of 14 residues. The germline gives CDR1 LGHNA, CDR2 YSLEER. Deletions cut 0 bases from V and 6 bases from J, with 9 bases between. CDR3 DNA sequence: TGCGCCAGCAGCCAAGAGGCGGGGCTTCAGCCCCAGCATTTT. Its protein product is CASSQEAGLQPQHF.

V usage is TRBV9 and J usage is TRBJ2-5; the D gene is possibly TRBD2 (6 bases). The V and J ends lost 0 bases and 2 bases respectively, with 11 bases between them. The CDR3 has 15 residues. From germline, CDR1 is SGDLS and CDR2 YYNGEE. The DNA for the CDR3 is TGTGCCAGCAGCGTAGCGGCCGGAGGGCAAGAGACCCAGTACTTC. Its translation is CASSVAAGGQETQYF.

The J gene is TRBJ1-1, the V gene TRBV7-2; unclear D gene. V lost 4 bases, J lost 1 base, and 10 bases lay in between. The germline CDR1 and CDR2 sequences are SGHTA and FQGNSA. This CDR3 comprises 14 residues. CDR3 bases: TGTGCCAGCAGCTCTCCGGCGGGGAACACTGAAGCTTTCTTT. Its translation: CASSSPAGNTEAFF.